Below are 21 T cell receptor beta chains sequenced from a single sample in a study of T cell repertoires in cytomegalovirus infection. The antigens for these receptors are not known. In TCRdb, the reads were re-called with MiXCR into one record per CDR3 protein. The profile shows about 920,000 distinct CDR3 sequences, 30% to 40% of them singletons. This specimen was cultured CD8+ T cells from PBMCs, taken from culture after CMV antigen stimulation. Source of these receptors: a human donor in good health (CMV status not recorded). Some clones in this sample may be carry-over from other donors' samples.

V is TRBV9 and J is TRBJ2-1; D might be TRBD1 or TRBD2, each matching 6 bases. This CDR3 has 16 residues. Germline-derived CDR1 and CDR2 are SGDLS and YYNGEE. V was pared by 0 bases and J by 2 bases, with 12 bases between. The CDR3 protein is CASSVEGGGTYNEQFF. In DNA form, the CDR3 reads TGTGCCAGCAGCGTAGAGGGGGGTGGAACCTACAATGAGCAGTTCTTC.

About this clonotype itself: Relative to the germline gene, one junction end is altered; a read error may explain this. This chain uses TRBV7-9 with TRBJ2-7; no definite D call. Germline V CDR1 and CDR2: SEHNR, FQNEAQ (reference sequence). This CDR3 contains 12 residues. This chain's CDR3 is CVSSQGVYEQYF. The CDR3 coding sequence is TGTGTCAGCAGCCAAGGTGTATACGAGCAGTACTTC.

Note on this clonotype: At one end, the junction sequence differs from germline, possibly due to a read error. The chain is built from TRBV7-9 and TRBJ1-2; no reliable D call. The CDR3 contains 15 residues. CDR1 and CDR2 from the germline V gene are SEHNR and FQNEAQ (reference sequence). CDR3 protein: CASSLAPGPSYGCTF. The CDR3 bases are TGTGCCAGCAGCTTAGCCCCGGGCCCTAGCTATGGCTGCACCTTC.

As DNA, the CDR3 is TGTGCCAGCAGCTTAGCGAGGGGACCTCCAAACACTGAAGCTTTCTTT. This gives the protein CASSLARGPPNTEAFF. This chain links TRBV7-6 with TRBJ1-1, with TRBD1 as a possible D gene (5 bases). There are 16 residues in the CDR3. The germline gives CDR1 SGHVS, CDR2 FNYEAQ. Trimming took 0 bases from V and 2 from J, leaving 13 bases between them.

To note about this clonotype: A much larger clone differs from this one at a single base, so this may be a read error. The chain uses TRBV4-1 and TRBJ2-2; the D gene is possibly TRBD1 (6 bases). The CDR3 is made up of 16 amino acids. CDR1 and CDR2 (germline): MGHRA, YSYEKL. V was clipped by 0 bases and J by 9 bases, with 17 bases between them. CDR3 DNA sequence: TGCGCCAGCAGCCAAGATTCCTCCAGGGGTGACCGGGAGCTGTTTTTT. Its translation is CASSQDSSRGDRELFF.

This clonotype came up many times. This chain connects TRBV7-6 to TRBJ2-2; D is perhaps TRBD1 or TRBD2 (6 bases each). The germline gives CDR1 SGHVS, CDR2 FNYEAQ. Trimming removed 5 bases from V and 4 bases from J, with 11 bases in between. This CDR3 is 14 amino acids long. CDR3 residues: CASSPEGGTGELFF. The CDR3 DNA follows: TGTGCCAGCAGCCCAGAGGGGGGCACCGGGGAGCTGTTTTTT.

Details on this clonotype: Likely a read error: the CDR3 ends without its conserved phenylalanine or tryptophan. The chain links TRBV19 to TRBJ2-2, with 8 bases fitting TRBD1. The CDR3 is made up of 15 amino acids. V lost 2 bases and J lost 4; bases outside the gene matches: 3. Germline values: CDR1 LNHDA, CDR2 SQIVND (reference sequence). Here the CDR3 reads CASSIRTGLTGELFS. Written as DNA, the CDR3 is TGTGCCAGTAGTATAAGGACAGGGCTCACCGGGGAGCTGTTTTCT.

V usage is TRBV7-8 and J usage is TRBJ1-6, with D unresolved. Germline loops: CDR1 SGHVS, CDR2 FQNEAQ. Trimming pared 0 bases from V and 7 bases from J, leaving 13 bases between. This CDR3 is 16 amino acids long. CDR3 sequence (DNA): TGTGCCAGCAGCTTAGCAGGTCAGACTCTCAATTCACCCCTCCACTTT. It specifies CASSLAGQTLNSPLHF.

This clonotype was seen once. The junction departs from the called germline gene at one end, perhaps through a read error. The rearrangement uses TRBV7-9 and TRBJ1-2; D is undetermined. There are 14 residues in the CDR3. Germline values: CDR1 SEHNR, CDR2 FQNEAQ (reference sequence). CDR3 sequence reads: CASSLPYVWAAPHF. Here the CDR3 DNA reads TGTGCCAGCAGCTTACCCTACGTGTGGGCCGCCCCACACTTC.

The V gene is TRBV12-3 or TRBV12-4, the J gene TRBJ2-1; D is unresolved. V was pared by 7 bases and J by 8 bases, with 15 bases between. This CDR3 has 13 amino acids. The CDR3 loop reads CASTTIGWDEQFF. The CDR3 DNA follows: TGTGCCAGCACCACGATCGGATGGGATGAGCAGTTCTTC.

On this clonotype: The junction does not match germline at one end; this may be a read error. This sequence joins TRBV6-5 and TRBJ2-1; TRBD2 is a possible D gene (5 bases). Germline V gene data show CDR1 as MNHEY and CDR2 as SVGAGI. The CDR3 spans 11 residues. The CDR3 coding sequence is TGTGCCAGCAGTGACTACTATGAGCAGTTCTTC. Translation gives CASSDYYEQFF.

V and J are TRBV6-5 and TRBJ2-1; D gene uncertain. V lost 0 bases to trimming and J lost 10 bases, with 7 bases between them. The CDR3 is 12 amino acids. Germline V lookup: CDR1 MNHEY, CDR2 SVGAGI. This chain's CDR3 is CASSYSNAEQFF. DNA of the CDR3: TGTGCCAGCAGTTACTCGAACGCCGAGCAGTTCTTC.

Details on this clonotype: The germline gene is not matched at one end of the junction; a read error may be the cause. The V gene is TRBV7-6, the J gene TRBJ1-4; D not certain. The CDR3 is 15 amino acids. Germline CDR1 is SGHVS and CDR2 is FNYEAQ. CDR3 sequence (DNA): TGTGCCTGCAGCCCACGTGGAGGGATCAATGAAAAACTGTTTTTT. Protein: CACSPRGGINEKLFF.

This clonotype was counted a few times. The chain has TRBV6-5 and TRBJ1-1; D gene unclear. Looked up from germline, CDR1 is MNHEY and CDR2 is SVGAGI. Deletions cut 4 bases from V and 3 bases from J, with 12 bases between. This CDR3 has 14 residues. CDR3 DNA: TGTGCCAGCAGTTTCCACCCGGTAGACACTGAAGCTTTCTTT. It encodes CASSFHPVDTEAFF.

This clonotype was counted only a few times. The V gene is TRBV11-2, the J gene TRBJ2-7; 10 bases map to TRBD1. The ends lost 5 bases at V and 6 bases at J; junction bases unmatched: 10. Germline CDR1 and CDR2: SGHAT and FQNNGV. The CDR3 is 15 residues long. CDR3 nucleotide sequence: TGTGCCAGCAGCCTTAAGCCCGGACAGGGGGTCGAGCAGTACGTC. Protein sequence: CASSLKPGQGVEQYV.

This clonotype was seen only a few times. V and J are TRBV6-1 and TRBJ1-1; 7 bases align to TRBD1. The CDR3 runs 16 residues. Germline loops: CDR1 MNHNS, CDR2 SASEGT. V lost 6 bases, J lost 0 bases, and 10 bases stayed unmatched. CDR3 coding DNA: TGTGCCAGCAGAACGTACGGGGGACAGCTGAACACTGAAGCTTTCTTT. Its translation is CASRTYGGQLNTEAFF.

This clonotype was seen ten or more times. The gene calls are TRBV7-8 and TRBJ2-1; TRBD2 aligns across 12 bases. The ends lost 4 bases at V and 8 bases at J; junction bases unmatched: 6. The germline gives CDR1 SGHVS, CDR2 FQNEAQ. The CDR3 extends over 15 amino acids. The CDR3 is CASSSSGGASDEQFF. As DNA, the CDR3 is TGTGCCAGCAGCTCTAGCGGGGGGGCCTCAGATGAGCAGTTCTTC.

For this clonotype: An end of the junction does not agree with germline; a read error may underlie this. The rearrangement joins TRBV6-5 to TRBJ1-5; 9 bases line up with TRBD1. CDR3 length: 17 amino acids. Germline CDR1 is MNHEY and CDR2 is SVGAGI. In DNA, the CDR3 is TGTGCCAGCAGTTACTCGTCCCTGGACAGGGGCAATAAGCCCCAGCATTTT. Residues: CASSYSSLDRGNKPQHF.

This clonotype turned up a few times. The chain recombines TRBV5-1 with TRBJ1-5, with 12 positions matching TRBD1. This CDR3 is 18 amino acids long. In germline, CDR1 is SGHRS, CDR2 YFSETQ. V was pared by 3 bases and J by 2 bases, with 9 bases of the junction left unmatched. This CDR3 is CASSSRDRGRRGNQPQHF. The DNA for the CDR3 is TGCGCCAGCAGCTCCCGGGACAGGGGGCGCCGTGGCAATCAGCCCCAGCATTTT.

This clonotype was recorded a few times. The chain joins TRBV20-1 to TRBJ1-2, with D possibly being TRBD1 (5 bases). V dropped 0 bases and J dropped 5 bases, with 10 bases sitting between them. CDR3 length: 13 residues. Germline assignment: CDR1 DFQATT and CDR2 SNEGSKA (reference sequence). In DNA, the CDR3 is TGCAGTGCTAGAGAACGGGGCCTTTATGGCTACACCTTC. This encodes CSARERGLYGYTF.

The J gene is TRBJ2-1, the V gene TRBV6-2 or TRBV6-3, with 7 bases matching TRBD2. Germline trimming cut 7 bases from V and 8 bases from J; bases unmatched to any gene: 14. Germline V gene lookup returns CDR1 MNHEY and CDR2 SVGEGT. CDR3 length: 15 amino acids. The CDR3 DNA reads TGTGCCAGCACCCCGGGACTACCGAGAGGGGATGAGCAGTTCTTC. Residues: CASTPGLPRGDEQFF.